This T cell receptor (beta chain) was found in a study of patients and donors after allogeneic stem cell transplantation. TCRdb itself ran the RT-PCR reads through MiXCR, one entry per CDR3 protein. This sample yields 900,000 to 1,000,000 distinct CDR3 sequences, of which approximately 18% are seen a single time; around 6% belongs to the top ten. Germline CDR1 is LGHNA and CDR2 is YSLEER. Trimming shortened V by 0 bases and J by 7 bases, and 19 bases separated the two germline ends. The CDR3 is 18 residues long. At least ten counts were recorded for this clonotype. Sequenced material: blood, either unsorted or a sorted T cell fraction (not recorded which). The origin of this receptor is a human donor who was either an allogeneic HSCT recipient or a stem cell or donor lymphocyte infusion donor (not recorded which). It is not recorded whose cells these are; they may come from a transplant donor. The rearrangement links TRBV4-3 to TRBJ1-6; a weak D match, TRBD1 (5 bases). The CDR3 here is CASSQEIGPGPINSPLHF. The CDR3 DNA follows: TGCGCCAGCAGCCAAGAGATAGGCCCGGGACCGATAAATTCACCCCTCCACTTT.